This TCR beta chain comes out of a study of radiotherapy plus CTLA-4 blockade in lung cancer. Study-wide results and caveats: Together with interferon-beta, which increased in serum after radiation, early dynamic changes in blood T cell clones were reportedly the best predictors of response.

CDR3 length equals 11 residues. From germline, CDR1 is MDHEN and CDR2 SYDVKM. V shed 10 bases and J shed 2 bases, with 8 bases lying between them. The table came from immunoSEQ multiplex PCR; TCRdb's copy has only in-frame clones and leaves some out. The sample holds around 100,000 clones, 60% to 75% seen once. For this clone: Its antigen is still unknown.

This chain uses TRBV28 with TRBJ1-1, with D possibly TRBD1 on 5 matching bases. This specimen consisted of peripheral blood, obtained from a patient treated with radiotherapy plus ipilimumab. The clonotype comes from a human donor with non-small cell lung cancer who had a partial response to radiotherapy plus ipilimumab. Some clones in this sample may be carry-over from other donors' samples. DNA of the CDR3: TGTGCCACGGGGGTTAACACTGAAGCTTTCTTT. Its translation: CATGVNTEAFF.